These 14 T cell receptor beta chains originate from one sample sequenced in a study of blood T cell repertoires in COVID-19. The method was immunoSEQ multiplex PCR; TCRdb's version includes in-frame clones alone and lacks a portion of them. The sample has about 87,000 clones; around 90% are singletons. The sample taken for sequencing was peripheral blood. The receptors originated from a man aged 40-50 years with acute or convalescent COVID-19.

In this sample, this clone turned up once. V gene TRBV7-9 combines with J gene TRBJ1-2, with D possibly matching TRBD1 (5 bases). The germline V gene encodes CDR1 SEHNR and CDR2 FQNEAQ (reference sequence). V was clipped by 8 bases and J by 4 bases, with 23 bases between them. This CDR3 contains 16 residues. CDR3 region: CASVRDRSGTGYGYTF. Here the CDR3 DNA reads TGTGCCAGCGTCCGGGACCGAAGCGGGACGGGCTATGGCTACACCTTC.

V and J are TRBV24-1 and TRBJ2-3; D is perhaps TRBD1 (6 bases). Trimming removed 4 bases at V and 2 bases at J, with 15 bases between. This CDR3 region has 16 residues. Germline CDR1 and CDR2: KGHDR and SFDVKD. The CDR3 protein is CATSEPQGPSTDTQYF. The CDR3 DNA is TGTGCCACCAGTGAACCACAGGGACCGTCCACAGATACGCAGTATTTT.

Here the CDR3 DNA reads TGTGCCAGTAGTAGCCGACAGATTAGCAATCAGCCCCAGCATTTT. It specifies CASSSRQISNQPQHF. V and J are TRBV19 and TRBJ1-5; tentatively, D is TRBD1 (5 bases). This CDR3 spans 15 amino acids. Germline assignment: CDR1 LNHDA and CDR2 SQIVND (reference sequence). V shed 4 bases and J shed 0 bases, with 10 bases lying between them.

The rearrangement joins TRBV19 to TRBJ1-5; TRBD1 might be the D (6 bases). The CDR3 has 15 residues. Germline V CDR1 and CDR2: LNHDA, SQIVND (reference sequence). V shed 1 base and J shed 7 bases, with 14 bases lying between them. CDR3 sequence: CASSIAGGQQQPQHF. For the CDR3, the DNA is TGTGCCAGTAGTATAGCGGGGGGCCAGCAACAGCCCCAGCATTTT. Filled out from reference TRBV19 and TRBJ1-5, the complete variable domain reads DGGITQSPKYLFRKEGQNVTLSCEQNLNHDAMYWYRQDPGQGLRLIYYSQIVNDFQKGDIAEGYSVSREKKESFPLTVTSAQKNPTAFYLCASSIAGGQQQPQHFGDGTRLSIL.

V usage is TRBV19 and J usage is TRBJ1-1, with no clear D. This CDR3 comprises 13 residues. Trimming shortened V by 2 bases and J by 4 bases, and 8 bases separated the two germline ends. Germline assignment: CDR1 LNHDA and CDR2 SQIVND (reference sequence). CDR3 sequence: CASSITGVTEAFF. The CDR3 region has the DNA TGTGCCAGTAGTATAACCGGGGTCACTGAAGCTTTCTTT.

This sequence joins TRBV19 and TRBJ1-2; D possibly corresponds to TRBD1 (6 bases). The CDR3 spans 12 residues. Germline CDR1 is LNHDA and CDR2 is SQIVND (reference sequence). Trimming cost V 6 bases and J 4 bases, with 9 bases left between them. Written as DNA, the CDR3 is TGTGCCAGTAGCTTCAGGGGCTATGGCTACACCTTC. Encoded protein: CASSFRGYGYTF.

The chain employs TRBV2 and TRBJ2-1, with 9 bases that match TRBD2. This CDR3 spans 12 amino acids. The germline CDR1 and CDR2 sequences are SNHLY and FYNNEI. J lost 8 bases, V lost 6 bases, and 2 bases had no gene match. CDR3 protein: CASSRTSDEQFF. The CDR3 coding sequence is TGTGCCAGCAGCCGGACTAGCGATGAGCAGTTCTTC. The whole variable domain, remainder taken from reference TRBV2 and TRBJ2-1, is EPEVTQTPSHQVTQMGQEVILRCVPISNHLYFYWYRQILGQKVEFLVSFYNNEISEKSEIFDDQFSVERPDGSNFTLKIRSTKLEDSAMYFCASSRTSDEQFFGPGTRLTVL.

The rearrangement links TRBV4-1 to TRBJ2-5, with D perhaps TRBD2 (6 bases). Germline CDR1 reads MGHRA; CDR2 reads YSYEKL. Trimming cost V 1 base and J 3 bases, with 9 bases left between them. The CDR3 runs to 14 residues. The CDR3 protein is CASSQVWGEETQYF. The CDR3 DNA sequence: TGCGCCAGCAGCCAAGTTTGGGGGGAAGAGACCCAGTACTTC.

The V and J genes are TRBV5-1 and TRBJ2-4; a weak D match, TRBD1 (5 bases). Germline V gene sequence: CDR1 SGHRS, CDR2 YFSETQ. The CDR3 covers 13 residues. Trimming stripped 4 bases from V and 9 bases from J, with 14 bases between. The CDR3, as DNA: TGCGCCAGCAGCGAAACAGGATCCAGCATTCAGTACTTC. This codes for CASSETGSSIQYF.

The chain links TRBV6-5 to TRBJ2-7, with 9 bases fitting TRBD2. Unmatched junction bases numbered 7, after V lost 2 bases and J lost 2 bases. The CDR3 runs to 16 residues. Per the germline V gene, CDR1 is MNHEY and CDR2 is SVGAGI. The CDR3: CASSYGGPSGAYEQYF. In nucleotides, the CDR3 is TGTGCCAGCAGTTACGGGGGGCCTAGCGGGGCCTACGAGCAGTACTTC.

CDR3: CSAGTGWAFF. The CDR3 DNA reads as TGCAGTGCGGGGACAGGGTGGGCTTTCTTT. This sequence joins TRBV20-1 and TRBJ1-1, with 9 bases fitting TRBD1. Trimming at V came to 6 bases and at J to 11 bases, leaving 4 bases not matched to a gene. Germline values: CDR1 DFQATT, CDR2 SNEGSKA (reference sequence). The CDR3 covers 10 residues.

The V gene is TRBV30, the J gene TRBJ2-1; 7 bases match TRBD1. V gave up 2 bases and J gave up 7 bases; unmatched junction bases: 2. The CDR3 totals 12 residues. Germline CDR1 GTSNPN, CDR2 SVGIG (reference sequence). CDR3 nucleotides: TGTGCCTGGAGTAGACAGGGTAATGAGCAGTTCTTC. It is translated as CAWSRQGNEQFF. The variable domain in full, with the rest retrieved from reference TRBV30 and TRBJ2-1, is SQTIHQWPATLVQPVGSPLSLECTVEGTSNPNLYWYRQAAGRGLQLLFYSVGIGQISSEVPQNLSASRPQDRQFILSSKKLLLSDSGFYLCAWSRQGNEQFFGPGTRLTVL.

The CDR3: CAARDRGQEKLFF. DNA for the CDR3: TGTGCCGCTAGGGACAGGGGGCAAGAAAAACTGTTTTTT. The genes are TRBV15 and TRBJ1-4; 12 bases line up with TRBD1. V was pared by 11 bases and J by 8 bases, with 6 bases of the junction left unmatched. This CDR3 is built from 13 residues. Germline CDR1 and CDR2: LNHNV and YYDKDF (reference sequence).

This chain uses TRBV13 with TRBJ2-1; TRBD2 agrees at 9 bases. V trimming: 1 base; J trimming: 16 bases; junction bases outside the gene matches: 5. The CDR3 sequence is 12 residues long. The germline gives CDR1 PRHDT, CDR2 FYEKMQ (reference sequence). In DNA form, the CDR3 reads TGTGCCAGCAGCTTAGAGCGGGAGGTTGGTTTCTTC. Translating it yields CASSLEREVGFF. Full variable domain (remainder filled in from reference TRBV13 and TRBJ2-1): AAGVIQSPRHLIKEKRETATLKCYPIPRHDTVYWYQQGPGQDPQFLISFYEKMQSDKGSIPDRFSAQQFSDYHSELNMSSLELGDSALYFCASSLEREVGFFGPGTRLTVL.